Listed below are T cell receptor beta chains from one sample, sequenced in a study of identical twins. TCRdb recomputed calls from the 5' RACE reads with MiXCR, one row per CDR3 protein. Found here are about 890,000 distinct CDR3 sequences, around an eighth of them singletons; the top ten hold 1.5% to 2%. This sample also appeared in a second study, on yellow fever vaccine responses in identical twins.

Sequencing was carried out using PBMCs. The receptor set was obtained from a woman in her late teens or twenties in good health. Both conserved end residues are part of each CDR3. D genes are given only for firm matches. Clone size appears in some rows only: once, few, many, or a class for an expanded clone.

J gene,D gene,V gene,clone size,CDR3 DNA,CDR3 protein
TRBJ1-1,TRBD1,TRBV11-2,NA,TGTGCCAGCAGCTCCGGCGACAGGGGACCAATATCCATGAACACTGAAGCTTTCTTT,CASSSGDRGPISMNTEAFF
TRBJ2-3,TRBD2,TRBV12-5,few,TGTGCTAGTGGTTTGGGCGTCAGGGGCGGGGGGTCGATAGATACGCAGTATTTT,CASGLGVRGGGSIDTQYF
TRBJ2-2,TRBD2,TRBV5-1,many,TGCGCCAGCAGCAGTAGACTAGCGGGAGGGCCGAACACCGGGGAGCTGTTTTTT,CASSSRLAGGPNTGELFF
TRBJ1-1,TRBD1,TRBV6-2/TRBV6-3,NA,TGTGCCAGCAGTTACTGGTCGACAGGGGAAGCTTTCTTT,CASSYWSTGEAFF
TRBJ2-1,NA,TRBV6-5,many,TGTGCCAGCAGTTACATAGCAGGGAACAATGAGCAGTTCTTC,CASSYIAGNNEQFF
TRBJ2-7,TRBD1,TRBV15,NA,TGTGCCACCAGCGTTACCCGACAGGGAGTCTACGAGCAGTACTTC,CATSVTRQGVYEQYF
TRBJ2-7,TRBD2,TRBV6-5,few,TGTGCCAGCAGTTACACCGGACTAGCGAGCTCCTACGAGCAGTACTTC,CASSYTGLASSYEQYF
TRBJ1-2,TRBD1,TRBV6-1,few,TGTGCCAGCAGTGAAGCCACAGGGGCCTATGGCTACACCTTC,CASSEATGAYGYTF
TRBJ2-7,TRBD1,TRBV15,many,TGTGCCACCAGCAGGAACCGACAGGGACCCTACGAGCAGTACTTC,CATSRNRQGPYEQYF
TRBJ1-5,NA,TRBV10-3,few,TGTGCCACCACGGCCGGTGATAGCAATCAGCCCCAGCATTTT,CATTAGDSNQPQHF
TRBJ2-3,NA,TRBV12-3/TRBV12-4,many,TGTGCCAGCAGAAATGGACCCCTAGATACGCAGTATTTT,CASRNGPLDTQYF
TRBJ2-5,TRBD2,TRBV5-1,few,TGCGCCAGCTACTTAGCGGGGGGGCGTGAGACCCAGTACTTC,CASYLAGGRETQYF
TRBJ2-7,TRBD1,TRBV7-9,few,TGTGCCAGCAGCCCCCCGGGACAGGGGTCCAGGGAGCAGTACTTC,CASSPPGQGSREQYF
TRBJ2-7,NA,TRBV6-5,NA,TGTGCCAGCAGTTACTCCAGAGGGCAGGGGGGGCGGCAGTACTTC,CASSYSRGQGGRQYF
TRBJ2-2,TRBD1,TRBV5-1,few,TGCGCCAGCAGCCCAGGGGGCGAGAACACCGGGGAGCTGTTTTTT,CASSPGGENTGELFF
TRBJ2-3,NA,TRBV5-6,few,TGTGCCAGCAACGACTACACTAGGGGTCATGGAGATACGCAGTATTTT,CASNDYTRGHGDTQYF
TRBJ1-2,NA,TRBV12-3/TRBV12-4,NA,TGTGCCAGCAGAACAGGGTCGGACTATGGCTACACCTTC,CASRTGSDYGYTF
TRBJ2-7,NA,TRBV12-3/TRBV12-4,few,TGTGCCAGCAGTTTGGGGATGACGACGGGCGAGCAGTACTTC,CASSLGMTTGEQYF
TRBJ1-2,TRBD1,TRBV4-1,NA,TGCGCCAGCAGCCATTCGCAGGGGGCAGGGTATGGCTACACCTTC,CASSHSQGAGYGYTF
TRBJ2-7,NA,TRBV7-8,many,TGTGCCAGCAGCTTAGGAGTGCCAGGGGTCCCCTACGAGCAGTACTTC,CASSLGVPGVPYEQYF
TRBJ2-7,NA,TRBV7-3,NA,TGTGCCAGCAGCTTAACCCACAGAGTATACTCCTACGAGCAGTACTTC,CASSLTHRVYSYEQYF
TRBJ2-2,NA,TRBV2,NA,TGTGCCAGCGCACAGAGATCCGGGGAGCTGTTTTTT,CASAQRSGELFF
TRBJ1-1,NA,TRBV10-2,few,TGCGCCAGCAATGAACAGGGAAACACTGAAGCTTTCTTT,CASNEQGNTEAFF
TRBJ1-5,NA,TRBV6-2/TRBV6-3,few,TGTGCCAGCAGCAGTCCGGGACGCTCCCTGCCTGGTCAGCCCCAGCATTTT,CASSSPGRSLPGQPQHF
TRBJ2-2,TRBD2,TRBV20-1,NA,TGCAGTACAACCGGGGGGGCGCGGACCGGGGAGCTGTTTTTT,CSTTGGARTGELFF
TRBJ1-1,TRBD1,TRBV5-6,NA,TGTGCCAGCAGCACACAGGGGTTAAGTACAGACACTGAAGCTTTCTTT,CASSTQGLSTDTEAFF
TRBJ2-1,TRBD2,TRBV12-3/TRBV12-4,NA,TGTGCCAGCTGTTTAGCTTCGAGAGGACTAGCGGGGTACAATGAGCAGTTCTTC,CASCLASRGLAGYNEQFF
TRBJ2-7,TRBD2,TRBV6-1,NA,TGTGCCAGCAGTCGCCGAATAGAGGGACTAGCGGCCTACGAGCAGTACTTC,CASSRRIEGLAAYEQYF
TRBJ2-1,TRBD2,TRBV12-3/TRBV12-4,few,TGTGCCAGCAGCTTACTAGCGGGAGGTGGGTACGGGCAGTTCTTC,CASSLLAGGGYGQFF
TRBJ2-1,TRBD2,TRBV11-2,few,TGTGCCAGCAGCTTAGACGGCAGGGCGGGAGGGATCTCCTACAATGAGCAGTTCTTC,CASSLDGRAGGISYNEQFF
TRBJ1-1,TRBD1,TRBV7-9,few,TGTGCCAGCAGCTTACAGGGGACAGACAGTGAAGCTTTCTTT,CASSLQGTDSEAFF
TRBJ2-3,TRBD2,TRBV20-1,NA,TGCAGTGCTAGAGATGTGGCTAGCGGGCAGACCAGGGATACGCAGTATTTT,CSARDVASGQTRDTQYF
TRBJ2-6,NA,TRBV6-5,NA,TGTGCCAGCAGTACCCGAAACTCTGGGGCCAACGTCCTGACTTTC,CASSTRNSGANVLTF
TRBJ2-5,TRBD1,TRBV4-1,NA,TGCGCCAGCAGTCCAGCTCCGGGACAGGGCGTAGAGACCCAGTACTTC,CASSPAPGQGVETQYF
TRBJ2-1,TRBD2,TRBV7-6,few,TGTGCCAGCAGCTTAAATAGCGGGAGCTCCTACAATGAGCAGTTCTTC,CASSLNSGSSYNEQFF
TRBJ2-1,NA,TRBV6-5,NA,TGTGCCAGCAGTTACAGGGGTGGCGCCTACAATGAGCAGTTCTTC,CASSYRGGAYNEQFF
TRBJ2-1,TRBD2,TRBV10-3,few,TGTGCCATCAGTGAGTCGGCGACTAGCGGGTCCCGTGAGCAGTTCTTC,CAISESATSGSREQFF
TRBJ2-2,NA,TRBV24-1,few,TGTGCCACCAGTGGGATAGGACTCGCGAACACCGGGGAGCTGTTTTTT,CATSGIGLANTGELFF
TRBJ2-7,TRBD1,TRBV5-1,NA,TGCGCCAGCAGCCGGGACAGTGTGGACTCCTACGAGCAGTACTTC,CASSRDSVDSYEQYF
TRBJ2-2,NA,TRBV7-9,NA,TGTGCCAGCTTCCGACTAGTCGACACCGGGGAGCTGTTTTTT,CASFRLVDTGELFF
TRBJ2-5,NA,TRBV2,many,TGTGCCACCGGGACGGGGGTTGCAGAGACCCAGTACTTC,CATGTGVAETQYF
TRBJ1-5,NA,TRBV20-1,few,TGCAGTGCTAGGACCCCTGACTTCAATCAGCCCCAGCATTTT,CSARTPDFNQPQHF
TRBJ2-7,TRBD1,TRBV20-1,few,TGCAGTGCTAGAGACATCGGGACAGGCACCTACGAGCAGTACTTC,CSARDIGTGTYEQYF
TRBJ2-3,NA,TRBV29-1,NA,TGCAGCGTTGAAGAGCGGGCGTTCACAGATACGCAGTATTTT,CSVEERAFTDTQYF
TRBJ1-4,NA,TRBV11-2,few,TGTGCCAGCAGCCCGCGGGATCCAACTAATGAAAAACTGTTTTTT,CASSPRDPTNEKLFF
TRBJ2-5,NA,TRBV12-3/TRBV12-4,NA,TGTGCCAGCAGAATATCCGGGACCCAGTACTTC,CASRISGTQYF
TRBJ2-7,TRBD1,TRBV2,NA,TGTGCCAGCCAAGGACAGGGAATATTCTACGAGCAGTACTTC,CASQGQGIFYEQYF
TRBJ2-3,NA,TRBV12-3/TRBV12-4,NA,TGTGCCAGCAGTTTTCTGGGGGGCCCAGGCACAGATACGCAGTATTTT,CASSFLGGPGTDTQYF